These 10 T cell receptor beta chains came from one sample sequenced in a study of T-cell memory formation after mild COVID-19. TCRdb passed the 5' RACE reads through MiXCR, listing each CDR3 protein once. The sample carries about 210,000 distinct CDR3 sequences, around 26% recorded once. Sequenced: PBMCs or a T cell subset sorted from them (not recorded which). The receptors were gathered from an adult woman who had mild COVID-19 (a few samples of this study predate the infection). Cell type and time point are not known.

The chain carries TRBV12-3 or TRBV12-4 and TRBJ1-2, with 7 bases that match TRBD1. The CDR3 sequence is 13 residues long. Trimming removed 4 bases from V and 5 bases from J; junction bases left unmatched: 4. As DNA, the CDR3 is TGTGCCAGCAGTTCACAGGGGAGTTATGGCTACACCTTC. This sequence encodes CASSSQGSYGYTF.

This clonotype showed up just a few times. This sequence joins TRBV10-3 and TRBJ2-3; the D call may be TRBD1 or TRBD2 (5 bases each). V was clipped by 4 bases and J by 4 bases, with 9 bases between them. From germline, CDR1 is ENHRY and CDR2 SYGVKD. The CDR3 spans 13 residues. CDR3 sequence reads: CAISAEGPDTQYF. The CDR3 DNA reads TGTGCCATCAGTGCCGAGGGGCCAGATACGCAGTATTTT.

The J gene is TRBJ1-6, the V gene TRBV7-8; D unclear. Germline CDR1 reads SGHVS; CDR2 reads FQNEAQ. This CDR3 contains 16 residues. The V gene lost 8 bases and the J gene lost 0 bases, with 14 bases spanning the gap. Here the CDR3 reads CASGQTSTSYNSPLHF. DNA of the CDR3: TGTGCCAGCGGCCAGACCTCTACCTCCTATAATTCACCCCTCCACTTT.

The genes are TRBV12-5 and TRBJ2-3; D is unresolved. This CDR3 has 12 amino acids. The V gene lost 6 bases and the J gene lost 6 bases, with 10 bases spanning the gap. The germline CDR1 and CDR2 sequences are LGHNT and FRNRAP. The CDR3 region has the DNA TGTGCTAGTGGCCACAGTACCGATACGCAGTATTTT. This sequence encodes CASGHSTDTQYF.

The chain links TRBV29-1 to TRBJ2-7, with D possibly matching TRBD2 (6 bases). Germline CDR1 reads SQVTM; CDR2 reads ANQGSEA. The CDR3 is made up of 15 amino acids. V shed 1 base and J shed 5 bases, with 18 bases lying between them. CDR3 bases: TGCAGCGTTGAAGGGTCAGTCGGAGGGGACGACGAGCAGTACTTC. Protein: CSVEGSVGGDDEQYF.

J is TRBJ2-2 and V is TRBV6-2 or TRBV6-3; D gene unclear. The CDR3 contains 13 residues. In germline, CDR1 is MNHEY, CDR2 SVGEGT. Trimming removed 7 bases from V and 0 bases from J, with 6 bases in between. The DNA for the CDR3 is TGTGCCAGCATGGTCACGAACACCGGGGAGCTGTTTTTT. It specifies CASMVTNTGELFF.

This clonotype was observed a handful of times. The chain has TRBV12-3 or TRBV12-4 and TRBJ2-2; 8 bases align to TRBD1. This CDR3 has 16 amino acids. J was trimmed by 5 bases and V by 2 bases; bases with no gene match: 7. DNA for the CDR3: TGTGCCAGCAGTTTATTCAGGGGGCAAGGGACCGGGGAGCTGTTTTTT. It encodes CASSLFRGQGTGELFF.

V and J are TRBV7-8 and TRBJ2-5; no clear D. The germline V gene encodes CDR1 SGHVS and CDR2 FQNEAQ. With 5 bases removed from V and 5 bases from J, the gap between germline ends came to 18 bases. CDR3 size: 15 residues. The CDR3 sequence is CASSTTDGYIETQYF. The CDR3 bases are TGTGCCAGCAGCACTACGGACGGGTACATTGAGACCCAGTACTTC.

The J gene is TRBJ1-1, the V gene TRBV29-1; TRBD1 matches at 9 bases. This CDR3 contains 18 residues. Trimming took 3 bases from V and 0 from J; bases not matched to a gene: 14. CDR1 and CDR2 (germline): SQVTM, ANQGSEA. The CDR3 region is CSVDRPQGASGVNTEAFF. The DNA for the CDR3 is TGCAGCGTTGATCGGCCACAGGGGGCTTCGGGGGTGAACACTGAAGCTTTCTTT.

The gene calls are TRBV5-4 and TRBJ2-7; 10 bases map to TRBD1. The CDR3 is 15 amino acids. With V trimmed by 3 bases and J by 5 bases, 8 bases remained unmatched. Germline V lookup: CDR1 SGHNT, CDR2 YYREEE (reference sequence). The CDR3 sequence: CASSSTGTGEHEQYF. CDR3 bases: TGTGCCAGCAGCTCGACCGGGACAGGGGAACACGAGCAGTACTTC.